The present TCR beta chain was sequenced within a study of OX40 agonist ivuxolimab in advanced cancers. For the study at large: Three patients showed partial responses: one hepatocellular carcinoma and two cutaneous melanoma cases.

Repertoires were generated with immunoSEQ multiplex PCR, while TCRdb's copy carries only in-frame clones and drops some. The sample consists of about 76,000 clones, roughly 85% of them appearing once. General observations from the study: Low normalized T-cell clonal expansion was also seen in some nonresponders.

Comments on this clone: Its specificity is unknown.

CDR1 SGHAT and CDR2 FQNNGV come from the germline V gene. Trimming took off 5 bases at V and 9 bases at J, with 18 bases between the two ends. The CDR3 runs to 14 residues. The sample here was CD4+ or CD8+ T cells sorted from blood, taken in a trial of the OX40 agonist ivuxolimab. The receptor's source is an adult with an advanced solid tumor such as melanoma, head and neck, liver or kidney cancer. This chain connects TRBV11-2 to TRBJ2-3, with D perhaps given as TRBD1 or TRBD2 (5 bases each). CDR3: CASSDAGAVGTQYF. The CDR3 DNA reads TGTGCCAGCAGCGATGCCGGGGCGGTGGGGACGCAGTATTTT.